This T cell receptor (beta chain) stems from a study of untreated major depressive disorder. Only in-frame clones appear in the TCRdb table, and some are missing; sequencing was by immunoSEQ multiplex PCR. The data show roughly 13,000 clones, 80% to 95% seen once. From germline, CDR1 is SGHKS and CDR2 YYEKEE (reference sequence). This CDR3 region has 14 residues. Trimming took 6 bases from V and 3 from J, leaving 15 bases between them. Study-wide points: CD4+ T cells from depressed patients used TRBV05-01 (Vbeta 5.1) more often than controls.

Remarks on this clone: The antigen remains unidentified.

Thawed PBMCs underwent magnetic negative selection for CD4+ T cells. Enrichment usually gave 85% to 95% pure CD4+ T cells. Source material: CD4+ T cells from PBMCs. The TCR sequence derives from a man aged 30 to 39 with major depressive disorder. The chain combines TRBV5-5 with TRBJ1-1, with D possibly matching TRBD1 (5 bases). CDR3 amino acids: CASTTGPRDTEAFF. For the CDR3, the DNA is TGTGCCAGCACCACGGGGCCGAGGGACACTGAAGCTTTCTTT.